This T cell receptor beta chain was documented in a study of CD8 T cells in Susac syndrome. RNA in amounts of roughly 0.5 to 1 ug was reverse transcribed with random hexamers. Amplification of TCR beta CDR3 across 54 Vbeta and 13 Jbeta was performed with immunoSEQ multiplex PCR. From the immunoSEQ multiplex PCR reads, TCRdb called clonotypes with MiXCR, one entry per CDR3 protein. The repertoire holds 210,000 or so distinct CDR3 sequences, with about 90% as singletons. The V gene end was trimmed by 7 bases and the J gene end by 3 bases; junction bases not matched to a gene: 15. This CDR3 has 18 residues. From blood CD8+ and CD4+ T cells, TCR beta sequences were generated. In contrast to the negatively isolated CD8+ and CD4+ T cells, TEMRA cells were FACS-enriched.

The specimen sequenced was CD8+ T cells from PBMCs. This chain links TRBV12-3 or TRBV12-4 with TRBJ2-1, with 10 bases fitting TRBD2. The source of this sequence is a human donor with multiple sclerosis. CDR3 loop: CASIPGASGGQDYNEQFF. DNA of the CDR3: TGTGCCAGCATCCCCGGGGCTAGCGGGGGCCAGGACTACAATGAGCAGTTCTTC.